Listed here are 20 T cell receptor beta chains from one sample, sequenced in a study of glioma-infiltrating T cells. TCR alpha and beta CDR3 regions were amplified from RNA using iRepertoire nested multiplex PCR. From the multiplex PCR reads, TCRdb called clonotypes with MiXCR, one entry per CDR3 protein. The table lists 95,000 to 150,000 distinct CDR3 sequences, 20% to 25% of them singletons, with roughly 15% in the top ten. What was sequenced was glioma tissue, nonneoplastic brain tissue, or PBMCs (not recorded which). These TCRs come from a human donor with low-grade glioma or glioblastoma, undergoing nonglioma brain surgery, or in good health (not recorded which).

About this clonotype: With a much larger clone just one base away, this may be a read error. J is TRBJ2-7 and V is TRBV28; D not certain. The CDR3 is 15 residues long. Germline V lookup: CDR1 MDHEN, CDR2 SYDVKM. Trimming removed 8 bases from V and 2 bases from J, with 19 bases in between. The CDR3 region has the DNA TGTGCCAGCTCCCTTAAAGACGGCGCGGCCTACGAGCAGTACTTC. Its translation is CASSLKDGAAYEQYF. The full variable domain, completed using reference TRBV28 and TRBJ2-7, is DVKVTQSSRYLVKRTGEKVFLECVQDMDHENMFWYRQDPGLGLRLIYFSYDVKMKEKGDIPEGYSVSREKKERFSLILESASTNQTSMYLCASSLKDGAAYEQYFGPGTRLTVT.

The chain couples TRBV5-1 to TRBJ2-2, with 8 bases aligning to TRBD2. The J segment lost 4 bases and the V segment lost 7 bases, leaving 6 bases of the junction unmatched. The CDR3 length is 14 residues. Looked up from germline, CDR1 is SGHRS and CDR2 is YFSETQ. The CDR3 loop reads CASLLADFTGELFF. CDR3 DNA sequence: TGCGCCAGCCTACTAGCGGATTTCACCGGGGAGCTGTTTTTT.

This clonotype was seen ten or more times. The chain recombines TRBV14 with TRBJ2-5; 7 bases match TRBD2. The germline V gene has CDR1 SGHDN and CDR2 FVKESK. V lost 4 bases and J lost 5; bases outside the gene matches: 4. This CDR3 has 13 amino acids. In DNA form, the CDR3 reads TGTGCCAGCAGCCGTATCGGGAGGGAGACCCAGTACTTC. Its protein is CASSRIGRETQYF.

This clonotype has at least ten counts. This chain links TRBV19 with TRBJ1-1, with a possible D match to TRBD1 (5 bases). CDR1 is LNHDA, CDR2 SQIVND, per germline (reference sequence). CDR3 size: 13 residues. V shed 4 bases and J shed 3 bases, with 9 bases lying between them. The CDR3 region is CASSNTGHTEAFF. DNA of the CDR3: TGTGCCAGTAGTAACACAGGACACACTGAAGCTTTCTTT.

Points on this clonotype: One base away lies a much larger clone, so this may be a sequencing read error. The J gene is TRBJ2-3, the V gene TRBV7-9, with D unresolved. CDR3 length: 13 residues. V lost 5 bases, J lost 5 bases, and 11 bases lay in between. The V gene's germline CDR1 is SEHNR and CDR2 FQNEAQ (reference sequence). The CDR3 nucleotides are TGTGCCAGCAGCGCGACTGGCAAAGATACGCAGTATTTT. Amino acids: CASSATGKDTQYF. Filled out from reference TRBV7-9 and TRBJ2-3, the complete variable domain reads DTGVSQNPRHKITKRGQNVTFRCDPISEHNRLYWYRQTLGQGPEFLTYFQNEAQLEKSRLLSDRFSAERPKGSFSTLEIQRTEQGDSAMYLCASSATGKDTQYFGPGTRLTVL.

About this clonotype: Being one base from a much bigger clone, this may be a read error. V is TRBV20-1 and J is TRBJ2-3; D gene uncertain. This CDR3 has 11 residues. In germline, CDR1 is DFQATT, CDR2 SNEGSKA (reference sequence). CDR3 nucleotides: TGCAGTGCTAGTAGGGAAGATACGGAGTATTTT. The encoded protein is CSASREDTEYF.

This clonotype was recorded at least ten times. The CDR3 spells CSANDLSWGSSYNEQFF. The CDR3, as DNA: TGCAGTGCTAACGACCTTAGCTGGGGGAGCTCCTACAATGAGCAGTTCTTC. The V and J genes are TRBV20-1 and TRBJ2-1, with D possibly called TRBD1 or TRBD2 (5 bases each). The CDR3 is made up of 17 amino acids. The V and J ends lost 4 bases and 0 bases respectively, with 19 bases between them. Germline-derived CDR1 and CDR2 are DFQATT and SNEGSKA (reference sequence).

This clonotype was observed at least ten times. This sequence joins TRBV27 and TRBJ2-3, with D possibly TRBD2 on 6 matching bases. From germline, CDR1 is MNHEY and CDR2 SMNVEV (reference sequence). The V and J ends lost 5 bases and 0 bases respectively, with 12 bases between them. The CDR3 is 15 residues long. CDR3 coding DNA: TGTGCCAGCAGTGTGATTAGCGGAAGCACAGATACGCAGTATTTT. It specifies CASSVISGSTDTQYF.

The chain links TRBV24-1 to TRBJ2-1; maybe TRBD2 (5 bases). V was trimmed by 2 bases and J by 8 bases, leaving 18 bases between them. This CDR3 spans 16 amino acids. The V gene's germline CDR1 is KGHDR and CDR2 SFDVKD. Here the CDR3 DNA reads TGTGCCACCAGTGATTCCACTAGTGGGTGGGAAGATGAGCAGTTCTTC. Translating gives CATSDSTSGWEDEQFF.

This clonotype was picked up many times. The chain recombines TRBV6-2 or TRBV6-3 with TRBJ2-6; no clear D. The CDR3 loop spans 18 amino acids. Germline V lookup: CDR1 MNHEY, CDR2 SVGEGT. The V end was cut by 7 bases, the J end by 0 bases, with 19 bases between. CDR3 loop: CASTSRVIRISGANVLTF. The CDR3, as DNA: TGTGCCAGCACCAGCAGAGTAATACGAATCTCTGGGGCCAACGTCCTGACTTTC.

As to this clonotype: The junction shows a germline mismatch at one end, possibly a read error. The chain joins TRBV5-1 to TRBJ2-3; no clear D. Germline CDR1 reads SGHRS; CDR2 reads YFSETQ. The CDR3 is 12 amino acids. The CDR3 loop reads CASSPDTDKQYF. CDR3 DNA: TGCGCCAGCAGCCCGGATACAGATAAGCAGTATTTT. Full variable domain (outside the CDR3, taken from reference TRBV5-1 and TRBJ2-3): KAGVTQTPRYLIKTRGQQVTLSCSPISGHRSVSWYQQTPGQGLQFLFEYFSETQRNKGNFPGRFSGRQFSNSRSEMNVSTLELGDSALYLCASSPDTDKQYFGPGTRLTVL.

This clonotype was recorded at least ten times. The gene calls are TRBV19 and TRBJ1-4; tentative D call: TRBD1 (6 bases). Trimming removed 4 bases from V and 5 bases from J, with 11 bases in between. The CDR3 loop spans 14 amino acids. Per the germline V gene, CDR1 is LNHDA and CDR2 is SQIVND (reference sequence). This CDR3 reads CASSRTAGNEKLFF. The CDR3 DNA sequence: TGTGCCAGTAGTAGGACAGCGGGGAATGAAAAACTGTTTTTT. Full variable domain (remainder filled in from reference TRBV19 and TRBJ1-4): DGGITQSPKYLFRKEGQNVTLSCEQNLNHDAMYWYRQDPGQGLRLIYYSQIVNDFQKGDIAEGYSVSREKKESFPLTVTSAQKNPTAFYLCASSRTAGNEKLFFGSGTQLSVL.

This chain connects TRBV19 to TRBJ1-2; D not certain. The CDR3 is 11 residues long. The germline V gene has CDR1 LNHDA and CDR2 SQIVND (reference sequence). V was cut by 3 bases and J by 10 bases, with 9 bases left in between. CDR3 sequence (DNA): TGTGCCAGTAGTATCAAGACGGTCTACACCTTC. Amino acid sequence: CASSIKTVYTF.

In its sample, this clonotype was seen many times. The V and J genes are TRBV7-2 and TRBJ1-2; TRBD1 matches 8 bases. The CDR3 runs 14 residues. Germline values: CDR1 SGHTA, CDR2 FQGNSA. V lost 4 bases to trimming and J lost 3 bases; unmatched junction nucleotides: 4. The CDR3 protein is CASSSPTGDYGYTF. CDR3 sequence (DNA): TGTGCCAGCAGCTCGCCGACAGGGGACTATGGCTACACCTTC.

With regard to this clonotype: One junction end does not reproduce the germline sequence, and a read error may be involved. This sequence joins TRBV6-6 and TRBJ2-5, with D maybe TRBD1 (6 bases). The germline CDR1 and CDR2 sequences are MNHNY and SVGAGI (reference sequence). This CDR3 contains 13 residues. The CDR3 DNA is TGTTCCAGCATTCTCGGACAGCAAGGGACCCATTACTTC. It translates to CSSILGQQGTHYF.

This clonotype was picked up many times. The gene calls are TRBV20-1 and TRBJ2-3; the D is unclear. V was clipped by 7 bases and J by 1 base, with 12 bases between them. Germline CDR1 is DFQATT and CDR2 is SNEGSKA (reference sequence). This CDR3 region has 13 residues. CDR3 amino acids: CSERWQGTDTQYF. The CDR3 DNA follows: TGCAGTGAGAGATGGCAGGGCACAGATACGCAGTATTTT.

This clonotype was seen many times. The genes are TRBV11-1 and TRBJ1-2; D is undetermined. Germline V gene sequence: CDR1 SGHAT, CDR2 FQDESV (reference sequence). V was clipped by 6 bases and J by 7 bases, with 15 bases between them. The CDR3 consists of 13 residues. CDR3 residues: CASRSGLEAGYTF. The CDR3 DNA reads TGTGCCAGCAGATCCGGGTTGGAGGCTGGCTACACCTTC.

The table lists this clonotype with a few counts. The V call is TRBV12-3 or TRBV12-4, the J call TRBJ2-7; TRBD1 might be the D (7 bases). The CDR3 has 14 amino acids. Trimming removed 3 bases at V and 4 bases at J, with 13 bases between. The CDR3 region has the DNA TGTGCCAGCAGTTTTGGAGGGGGCGTGTACGAGCAGTACTTC. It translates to CASSFGGGVYEQYF.

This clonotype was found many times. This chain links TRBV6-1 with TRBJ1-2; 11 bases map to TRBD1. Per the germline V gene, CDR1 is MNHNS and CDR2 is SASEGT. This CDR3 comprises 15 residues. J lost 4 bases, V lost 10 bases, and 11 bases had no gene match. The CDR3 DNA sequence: TGTGCCATCCGGACAGGGGGCTTATACCCCTATGGCTACACCTTC. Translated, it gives CAIRTGGLYPYGYTF.

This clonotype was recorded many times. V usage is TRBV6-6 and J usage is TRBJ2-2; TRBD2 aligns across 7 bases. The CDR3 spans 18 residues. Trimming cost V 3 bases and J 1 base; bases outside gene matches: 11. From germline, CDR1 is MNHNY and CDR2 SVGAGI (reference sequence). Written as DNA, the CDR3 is TGTGCCAGCAGTTATTCGCCGAATATAGCGGGGAACACCGGGGAGCTGTTTTTT. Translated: CASSYSPNIAGNTGELFF.